This T cell receptor (beta chain) was sequenced for a study of blood T cells in healthy people across ages. Whole-study findings and limits: One million T cells yielded diversity estimates that were considered underestimates. Naive and antigen-experienced cells were not separated, limiting conclusive comparison.

Trimming removed 8 bases from V and 1 base from J, with 8 bases in between. Germline CDR1 is SEHNR and CDR2 is FQNEAQ (reference sequence). There are 12 residues in the CDR3. A second about 7 to 11 cycle PCR used barcoded and J-beta primers. Every cDNA was tagged by a template-switch adaptor with 12 random nucleotides. In TCRdb, the 5' RACE reads were re-called with MiXCR into one record per CDR3 protein. The sample records fewer than 750,000 distinct CDR3 sequences, around 50% being singletons. Ten or more counts support this clonotype. Antigen: not known. The chain combines TRBV7-9 with TRBJ1-1, with D possibly being TRBD1 (6 bases). Source material: blood. This clonotype was obtained from a woman of 80 years or more in good health. The CDR3 DNA reads as TGTGCCAGCCTACAGGGGAACACTGAAGCTTTCTTT. Translating it yields CASLQGNTEAFF.